This passage covers 10 T cell receptor beta chains from one sample sequenced in a study of control samples from healthy donors and cancer patients. Only in-frame clones appear in the TCRdb table, and some are missing; sequencing was by immunoSEQ multiplex PCR. This table has around 81,000 clones, approximately 93% appearing once. The sample comprised blood. These receptors came from a woman in her 30s in good health.

J is TRBJ1-1 and V is TRBV7-9; possible D gene TRBD1, 6 bases. Germline V CDR1 and CDR2: SEHNR, FQNEAQ (reference sequence). V was clipped by 5 bases and J by 1 base, with 14 bases between them. There are 15 residues in the CDR3. Written as DNA, the CDR3 is TGTGCCAGCAGCCCATGGGAGGGGGGGAACACTGAAGCTTTCTTT. Its protein product is CASSPWEGGNTEAFF.

The gene calls are TRBV9 and TRBJ2-3, with 9 bases lining up with TRBD2. Germline V lookup: CDR1 SGDLS, CDR2 YYNGEE. The V segment lost 4 bases and the J segment 3 bases; nucleotides outside the gene matches: 9. The CDR3 length is 16 residues. The CDR3 DNA follows: TGTGCCAGCAGCAGAGGCGGGAGGGTTCAGACAGATACGCAGTATTTT. It codes for CASSRGGRVQTDTQYF.

The chain uses TRBV9 and TRBJ2-7; 7 positions match TRBD2. Looked up from germline, CDR1 is SGDLS and CDR2 is YYNGEE. Trimming cost V 0 bases and J 1 base; bases outside gene matches: 4. The CDR3 sequence is 15 residues long. CDR3 sequence: CASSVGLAESYEQYF. CDR3 sequence (DNA): TGTGCCAGCAGCGTAGGTCTAGCGGAGTCCTACGAGCAGTACTTC.

CDR3 protein: CASSSWTSGGARETQYF. The CDR3 region has the DNA TGTGCCAGCAGTAGTTGGACTAGCGGGGGGGCCAGAGAGACCCAGTACTTC. The rearrangement joins TRBV6-2 or TRBV6-3 to TRBJ2-5; 15 bases line up with TRBD2. Germline V lookup: CDR1 MNHEY, CDR2 SVGEGT. The CDR3 is made up of 17 amino acids. V lost 5 bases and J lost 4; bases outside the gene matches: 8.

The chain couples TRBV29-1 to TRBJ1-1; D might be TRBD1 (6 bases). The CDR3 length is 14 residues. The V gene's germline CDR1 is SQVTM and CDR2 ANQGSEA. Between the trimmed V and J ends, which lost 7 bases and 4 bases, there was a span of 19 bases. CDR3 DNA sequence: TGCAGCGGCGCCGGGGGGGGGCCGGGCACTGAAGCTTTCTTT. Translation gives CSGAGGGPGTEAFF. The full variable domain, in which reference TRBV29-1 and TRBJ1-1 provide the parts outside the CDR3, is SAVISQKPSRDICQRGTSLTIQCQVDSQVTMMFWYRQQPGQSLTLIATANQGSEATYESGFVIDKFPISRPNLTFSTLTVSNMSPEDSSIYLCSGAGGGPGTEAFFGQGTRLTVV.

The chain recombines TRBV2 with TRBJ1-2, with TRBD1 matching 7 bases. The CDR3 length is 17 residues. The germline V gene has CDR1 SNHLY and CDR2 FYNNEI. The J segment lost 0 bases and the V segment lost 4 bases, leaving 11 bases of the junction unmatched. For the CDR3, the DNA is TGTGCCAGCAGTGGGACAGGAAATCGACACTCTAACTATGGCTACACCTTC. Translated: CASSGTGNRHSNYGYTF.

J is TRBJ1-4 and V is TRBV7-2; D remains unclear. CDR3 length: 11 residues. Germline assignment: CDR1 SGHTA and CDR2 FQGNSA. The V gene lost 3 bases and the J gene lost 7 bases, with 3 bases spanning the gap. The CDR3 here is CASSFGEKLFF. Written as DNA, the CDR3 is TGTGCCAGCAGCTTCGGTGAAAAACTGTTTTTT.

The V gene is TRBV12-3 or TRBV12-4, the J gene TRBJ2-7; 8 bases align to TRBD1. Germline trimming cut 2 bases from V and 4 bases from J; bases unmatched to any gene: 1. The CDR3 covers 13 residues. The chain's CDR3 is CASSLQGAYEQYF. In DNA form, the CDR3 reads TGTGCCAGCAGTTTACAGGGGGCATACGAGCAGTACTTC.

The genes are TRBV27 and TRBJ2-7, with 9 bases identical to TRBD1. CDR1 MNHEY and CDR2 SMNVEV come from the germline V gene (reference sequence). Trimming removed 6 bases from V and 4 bases from J; junction bases left unmatched: 10. This CDR3 contains 15 residues. DNA for the CDR3: TGTGCCAGCAGCCTTTCCGGGACAGGGCCGTACGAGCAGTACTTC. Protein: CASSLSGTGPYEQYF.

In DNA, the CDR3 is TGTGCCACCAGCAGAGCCCCGGGGGCGGCCTACACCGGGGAGCTGTTTTTT. It is translated as CATSRAPGAAYTGELFF. The J gene is TRBJ2-2, the V gene TRBV15, with D possibly called TRBD1 or TRBD2 (6 bases each). Per germline, CDR1 LNHNV and CDR2 YYDKDF (reference sequence). The CDR3 has 17 residues. Trimming took off 1 base at V and 3 bases at J, with 15 bases between the two ends.